This is a list of T cell receptor beta chains from one sample in a study of blood T cells in healthy people across ages. TCRdb re-analysed the 5' RACE reads in MiXCR, keeping a single row per CDR3 protein. The top ten clones hold less than 3.5% of a sample with approximately 780,000 distinct CDR3 sequences, about a quarter of them seen once. These data also formed part of another study, on T cells of mothers and their children.

The specimen was blood. These receptors all come from a boy aged 10-17 years in good health. The conserved cysteine and the conserved F or W are not part of the CDR3 here.

v_call,j_call,cdr3_length,cdr3_aa
TRBV11-2,TRBJ1-1,11,ASSLDRRTDAF
TRBV12-3/TRBV12-4,TRBJ2-7,13,ASSWGQGAFYEQY
TRBV3-1,TRBJ2-1,10,ASTPGENEQF
TRBV30,TRBJ2-3,13,AWSSSGGASDTQY
TRBV2,TRBJ2-4,14,ASSEGGGKAKNIQY
TRBV7-9,TRBJ1-2,13,ASSLFPDPFYGYT
TRBV29-1,TRBJ2-3,16,SVEESYGGGTSTDTQY
TRBV20-1,TRBJ2-1,11,SARVLANHEQF
TRBV4-1,.,14,ASSQVGTADSYEQY
TRBV20-1,TRBJ1-4,11,SAATGIHEKLF
TRBV2,TRBJ2-7,12,ASSADSTTYEQY
TRBV6-5,TRBJ1-2,14,ASRDLGTEIYYGYT
TRBV29-1,TRBJ2-5,11,SAASRAKETQY
TRBV12-3/TRBV12-4,TRBJ2-5,13,ASRRTSGGQETQY
TRBV3-1,TRBJ1-1,11,ASSQDRGDEAF
TRBV11-2,TRBJ1-2,12,ASSLAGTGSGYT
TRBV10-3,TRBJ2-5,13,AISNSQGMEETQY
TRBV4-1,TRBJ2-4,14,ASSQVGLAGRNIQY
TRBV5-1,TRBJ1-5,12,ASSLATGSGPQH
TRBV19,TRBJ2-6,14,ASRRDGRSGANVLT
TRBV4-1,TRBJ1-4,11,ASSQGLNEKLF
TRBV4-1,TRBJ2-5,14,VSSQGWGLLQETQY
TRBV4-1,.,11,ASSHRWGHEQY
TRBV5-1,TRBJ2-1,13,ASSPQGYSYNEQF
TRBV12-3/TRBV12-4,TRBJ2-1,12,ASSLSQAYNEQF
TRBV2,TRBJ1-3,11,ASPEPGGNTIY
TRBV29-1,TRBJ1-1,11,SVRQGRDTEAF
TRBV25-1,TRBJ2-7,11,ATATSGDYEQY
TRBV20-1,TRBJ2-5,11,SARDPAQETQY
TRBV25-1,TRBJ2-7,13,ASSEGIGSSYEQC